This entry features one TCR beta chain sequence. This clone was picked up one time. Its cognate antigen has yet to be identified. No base quality values were provided; no much bigger clone lies one nucleotide off. For sequencing of the TCRbeta CDR3 region, genomic DNA was extracted from the sorted cells. TCRbeta CDR3 regions were sequenced using the immunoSEQ Assay. In its TCRdb copy, this immuneACCESS table keeps in-frame sequences only and misses some clones. Where compared with another copy, unresolved V genes explain less than half of these, and the others have no known cause. The sample yields about 24,000 clones; roughly 84% were counted once. Together, the top ten hold 15% to 20% of the sample. V and J are truncated by 0 bases and 0 bases respectively, leaving an intervening sequence of 6 bases. CDR1 and CDR2 are read off the germline V gene as MNHEY and SVGAGI. The CDR3 measures 15 amino acids from cysteine to phenylalanine. Only the CDR3 part of the read is kept: 45 bases, read in frame from the first base.

The trial excluded patients who had a history of autoimmune disease or were on systemic immunosuppression. Peripheral blood for TCR sequencing was collected from all dose cohorts at baseline, on cycle 4 day 1, and on cycle 7 day 1. Samples came from an open-label, multicenter, first-in-human phase I dose-escalation trial of ivuxolimab. Adults with locally advanced or metastatic head and neck squamous cell, hepatocellular, melanoma or renal cell carcinoma were enrolled in the trial. Before TCR sequencing, CD4+ T cells and CD8+ T cells were sorted from peripheral blood as separate populations. The data were obtained in a study of OX40 agonist ivuxolimab in advanced cancers. For the wider study: Ivuxolimab was a fully human IgG2 agonistic monoclonal antibody targeting the costimulatory receptor OX40 (CD134). Intravenous ivuxolimab was administered to patients every 2 weeks at six dose levels: 0.01, 0.1, 0.3, 1.5, 3 and 10 mg/kg. Of the approximately 53 patients in dose escalation, some 20 had hepatocellular carcinoma, some 15 had melanoma, 9 had renal cell carcinoma and 9 had head and neck cancer. A male proportion of roughly 80% and a mean age of around 60 years, ranging from about 23 to 90, were recorded for the dose-escalation cohort. Patients were allowed to have had prior anti-PD-1, anti-PD-L1 or anti-CTLA-4 therapy, and 40% to 45% of the dose-escalation patients had been treated with checkpoint inhibitors. Partial responses occurred in three dose-escalation patients: two with cutaneous melanoma and one with hepatocellular carcinoma. Peripheral TCRbeta sequencing aimed to test whether ivuxolimab altered TCR sequence diversity and caused clonal T-cell expansion. The paper covers the monotherapy dose-escalation part of the phase I ivuxolimab trial, which included N ≈ 50 patients. Paper-wide results and their limitations: The antigen specificity of the peripheral T cells that underwent clonal expansion was not determined. In partial responders in the 0.1-3.0 mg/kg groups, normalized peripheral clonal expansion was found to be among the lowest, especially among CD8+ T cells. Clonal expansion of both CD4+ and CD8+ blood T cells was observed from baseline to week 6 at doses 0.1 to 3.0 mg/kg. After ivuxolimab, CD8+ T cells had more expanded clones than CD4+ T cells on average. Low levels of normalized T-cell clonal expansion were also shown by some nonresponding patients.

The chain was built from TRBV6-5 and TRBJ2-4; the D gene lacks a confident call. This TCR came from an adult with an advanced solid tumor such as melanoma, head and neck, liver or kidney cancer. The material was CD4+ or CD8+ T cells sorted from blood, obtained in a trial of the OX40 agonist ivuxolimab. The CDR3 is CASSYSSIAKNIQYF. Read as DNA, the sequence is TGTGCCAGCAGTTACTCCAGTATAGCCAAAAACATTCAGTACTTC.